This entry features one T cell receptor beta chain sequence. The antigen remains unidentified. The data were taken from a study of persistence of HIV-infected CD4 T cells. The libraries were made with immunoSEQ version 4 in survey mode. The method was immunoSEQ multiplex PCR; TCRdb's version includes in-frame clones alone and lacks a portion of them. The repertoire holds some 40,000 clones, with approximately 90% as singletons. Between the trimmed V and J ends, which lost 6 bases and 3 bases, there was a span of 12 bases. From germline, CDR1 is MNHEY and CDR2 SVGAGI. The CDR3 runs to 15 residues. This nonspecific control used anti-CD3/anti-CD28 bead stimulation of CD4+ T cells. CD4+ T cells upregulating both CD40 ligand and CD69 were sorted as responding cells. Inclusion required CMV-positive serology and CD4+ counts above 400 cells/uL. Overall study results and limits: TCRbeta richness was lower in CMV- and Gag-responding cells than in anti-CD3/anti-CD28-responding cells. Degenerate expanded CDR3beta sequences were enriched among CMV- and Gag-responding cells. Proviral oligoclonality tracked with TCR oligoclonality within the same sorted cells.

The source material was CD4+ T cells sorted from PBMCs after approximately 19-hour stimulation, sampled from a patient who received antiretroviral therapy. The chain employs TRBV6-5 and TRBJ1-6; perhaps TRBD1 as D (6 bases). The TCR originated in an adult man with HIV who was CMV-seropositive. The DNA of the CDR3 is TGTGCCAGCAGCATCCGGGACATCTATAATTCACCCCTCCACTTT. It encodes CASSIRDIYNSPLHF.